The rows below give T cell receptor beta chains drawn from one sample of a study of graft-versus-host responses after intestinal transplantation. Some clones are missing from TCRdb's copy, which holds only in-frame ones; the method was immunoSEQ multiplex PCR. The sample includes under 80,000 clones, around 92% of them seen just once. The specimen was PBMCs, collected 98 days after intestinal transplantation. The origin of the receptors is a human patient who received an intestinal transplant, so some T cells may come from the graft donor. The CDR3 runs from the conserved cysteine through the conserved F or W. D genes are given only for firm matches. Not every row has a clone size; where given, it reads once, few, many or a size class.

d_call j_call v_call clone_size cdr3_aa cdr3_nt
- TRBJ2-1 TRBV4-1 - CASSQGGFVGRAVYNEQFF TGCGCCAGCAGCCAAGGGGGGTTTGTCGGGAGAGCTGTTTACAATGAGCAGTTCTTC
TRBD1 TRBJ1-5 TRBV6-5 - CASRQGFGQPQHF TGTGCCAGCAGACAGGGGTTTGGACAGCCCCAGCATTTT
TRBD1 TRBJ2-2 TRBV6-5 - CASSWSRDRGPGELFF TGTGCCAGCAGTTGGTCCCGGGACAGGGGGCCCGGGGAGCTGTTTTTT
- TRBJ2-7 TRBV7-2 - CASSPLENYEQYF TGTGCCAGCAGCCCGTTGGAGAACTACGAGCAGTACTTC
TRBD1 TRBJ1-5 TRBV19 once CASSPQGDQPQHF TGTGCCAGTAGTCCGCAGGGGGATCAGCCCCAGCATTTT
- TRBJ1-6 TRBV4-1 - CASSQDPLGNSPLHF TGCGCCAGCAGCCAAGATCCGCTCGGAAATTCACCCCTCCACTTT
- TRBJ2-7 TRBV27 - CAGSGYISYEQYF TGTGCCGGGTCAGGCTACATTTCCTACGAGCAGTACTTC
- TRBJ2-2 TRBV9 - CASSVGGVGTANTGELFF TGTGCCAGCAGCGTAGGAGGAGTGGGCACAGCGAACACCGGGGAGCTGTTTTTT
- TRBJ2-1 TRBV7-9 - CVPDSPYNEQFF TGTGTGCCCGACAGCCCCTACAATGAGCAGTTCTTC
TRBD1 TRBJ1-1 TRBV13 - CASSLAVLGQGVSEAFF TGTGCCAGCAGCTTAGCAGTTTTGGGACAGGGGGTCTCCGAAGCTTTCTTT
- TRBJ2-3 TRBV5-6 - CASSLLGQFTDTQYF TGTGCCAGCAGCTTGCTAGGACAGTTCACAGATACGCAGTATTTT
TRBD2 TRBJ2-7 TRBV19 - CASSRYGGKRTYEQYF TGTGCCAGCAGTAGATACGGGGGGAAACGGACCTACGAGCAGTACTTC
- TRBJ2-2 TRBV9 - CASSVEGTTGELFF TGTGCCAGCAGCGTAGAGGGCACCACCGGGGAGCTGTTTTTT
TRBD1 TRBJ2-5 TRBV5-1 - CASSWTGREETQYF TGCGCCAGCAGTTGGACAGGTCGGGAAGAGACCCAGTACTTC
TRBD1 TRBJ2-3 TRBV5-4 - CASNRGRTDTQYF TGTGCCAGCAACAGGGGGCGCACAGATACGCAGTATTTT
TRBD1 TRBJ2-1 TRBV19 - CASSLDRDRGINEQFF TGTGCCAGTAGTCTCGACCGGGACAGGGGGATCAATGAGCAGTTCTTC
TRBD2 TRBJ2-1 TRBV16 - CASSPLTLAGGYNEQFF TGTGCCAGCAGCCCTCTTACCCTAGCGGGAGGCTACAATGAGCAGTTCTTC
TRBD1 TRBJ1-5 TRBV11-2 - CASSPGQGNQPQHF TGTGCCAGCAGCCCGGGACAGGGCAATCAGCCCCAGCATTTT
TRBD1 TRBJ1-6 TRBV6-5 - CASSYRGQGNSPLHF TGTGCCAGCAGTTACCGCGGACAGGGAAATTCACCCCTCCACTTT
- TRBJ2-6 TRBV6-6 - CASSPDRRWANVLTF TGTGCCAGCAGCCCCGACCGCCGCTGGGCCAACGTCCTGACTTTC
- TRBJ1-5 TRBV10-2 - CASSVQGGENQPQHF TGCGCCAGCAGTGTACAGGGAGGTGAAAATCAGCCCCAGCATTTT
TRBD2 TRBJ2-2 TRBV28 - CASSLCPAGREGSGSPTGELFF TGTGCCAGCAGTTTATGCCCCGCGGGCAGGGAAGGAAGCGGGAGCCCCACCGGGGAGCTGTTTTTT
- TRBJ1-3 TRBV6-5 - CATQFNGGRGNTIYF TGTGCCACTCAGTTTAACGGCGGACGAGGAAACACCATATATTTT
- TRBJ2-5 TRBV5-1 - CASSFGGTVKETQYF TGCGCCAGCAGCTTTGGAGGGACGGTTAAAGAGACCCAGTACTTC
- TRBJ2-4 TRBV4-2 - CASSQDRVGNIQYF TGTGCCAGCAGCCAAGACAGGGTTGGAAACATTCAGTACTTC
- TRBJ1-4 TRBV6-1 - CASSDFGRTEKLFF TGTGCCAGCAGTGATTTCGGCAGGACTGAAAAACTGTTTTTT
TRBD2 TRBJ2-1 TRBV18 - CASSPPGLVHNEQFF TGTGCCAGCTCACCACCGGGACTAGTGCACAATGAGCAGTTCTTC
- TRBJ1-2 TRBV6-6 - CASSYSQGNGYTF TGTGCCAGCAGTTACTCACAGGGAAATGGCTACACCTTC
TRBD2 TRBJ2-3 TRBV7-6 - CASSLEGTSSTDTQYF TGTGCCAGCAGCTTAGAGGGGACTAGTAGCACAGATACGCAGTATTTT
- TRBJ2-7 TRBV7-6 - CASSLTSSYEQYF TGTGCCAGCAGCTTAACTAGCTCCTACGAGCAGTACTTC
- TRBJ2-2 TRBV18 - CASSPLEVTGELFF TGTGCCAGCTCACCCCTGGAAGTCACCGGGGAGCTGTTTTTT
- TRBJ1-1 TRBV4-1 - CASSQVVADTEAFF TGCGCCAGCAGCCAAGTTGTGGCGGACACTGAAGCTTTCTTT
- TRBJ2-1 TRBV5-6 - CASSWLYNEQFF TGTGCCAGCAGCTGGCTGTACAATGAGCAGTTCTTC
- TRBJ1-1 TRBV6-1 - CASSELLYRDTEAFF TGTGCCAGCAGTGAACTCCTTTACAGAGACACTGAAGCTTTCTTT
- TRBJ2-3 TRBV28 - CASSLGSGVGTQYF TGTGCCAGCAGTTTAGGCTCGGGGGTCGGTACGCAGTATTTT
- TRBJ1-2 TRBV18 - CASSLGPRDYGYTF TGTGCCAGCTCATTAGGCCCCAGGGACTATGGCTACACCTTC
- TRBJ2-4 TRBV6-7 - CASPTPGVDIQYF TGTGCCAGCCCTACGCCAGGAGTGGACATTCAGTACTTC
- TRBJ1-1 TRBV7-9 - CASSRQGNTEAFF TGTGCCAGCAGCCGTCAGGGGAACACTGAAGCTTTCTTT
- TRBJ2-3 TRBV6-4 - CASFHSSTDTQYF TGTGCCAGCTTCCACAGCTCCACAGATACGCAGTATTTT
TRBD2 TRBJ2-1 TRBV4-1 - CASSQPRGREIEQFF TGCGCCAGCAGCCAACCCCGAGGGCGGGAGATTGAGCAGTTCTTC
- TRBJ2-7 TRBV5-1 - CASSLPGRDEQYF TGCGCCAGCAGCTTGCCCGGGCGGGACGAGCAGTACTTC
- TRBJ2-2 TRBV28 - CASSSGRNSRANTGELFF TGTGCCAGCAGCTCGGGACGGAACTCTAGAGCGAACACCGGGGAGCTGTTTTTT
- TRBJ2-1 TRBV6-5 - CASSAGGVSYNEQFF TGTGCCAGCAGTGCAGGGGGGGTCTCCTACAATGAGCAGTTCTTC
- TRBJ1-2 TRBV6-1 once CASSLTGLYGYTF TGTGCCAGCAGCCTCACAGGCCTCTATGGCTACACCTTC
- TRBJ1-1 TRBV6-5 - CASILQGPNTEAFF TGTGCCAGCATCCTTCAGGGCCCGAACACTGAAGCTTTCTTT
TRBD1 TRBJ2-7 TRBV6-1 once CASSEDGDRGFLYEQYF TGTGCCAGCAGTGAAGATGGGGACAGGGGATTCCTTTACGAGCAGTACTTC
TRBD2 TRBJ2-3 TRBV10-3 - CATGGWEMGPDTQYF TGTGCCACCGGGGGGTGGGAGATGGGCCCGGATACGCAGTATTTT
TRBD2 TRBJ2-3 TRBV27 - CATALSGQIGADTQYF TGTGCCACCGCCCTTAGCGGGCAAATAGGGGCAGATACGCAGTATTTT